These 18 T cell receptor beta chains originate from one sample sequenced in a study of tumour-infiltrating T cells in Burkitt lymphoma. The table came from immunoSEQ multiplex PCR; TCRdb's copy has only in-frame clones and leaves some out. Of around 45,000 clones listed, less than 35% are singletons. The sample was tumor tissue. These receptor sequences come from a human donor with Burkitt lymphoma.

This clone has only a few counts. This chain connects TRBV14 to TRBJ2-7, with 7 bases fitting TRBD1. The CDR3 has 17 amino acids. The junction had 14 bases not matched to a gene; V was cut back by 4 bases and J by 2 bases. Germline CDR1 is SGHDN and CDR2 is FVKESK. The CDR3 DNA is TGTGCCAGCAGCCGGGACAGCATTTACGTCCACCCCTACGAGCAGTACTTC. It specifies CASSRDSIYVHPYEQYF.

The chain carries TRBV7-9 and TRBJ2-2; 9 bases line up with TRBD2. The CDR3 runs 15 residues. Germline-derived CDR1 and CDR2 are SEHNR and FQNEAQ (reference sequence). V lost 5 bases, J lost 6 bases, and 7 bases stayed unmatched. CDR3 sequence reads: CASSGGLAGAGELFF. DNA of the CDR3: TGTGCCAGCAGCGGGGGACTAGCAGGGGCCGGGGAGCTGTTTTTT.

This clone showed up just a few times. The chain employs TRBV29-1 and TRBJ1-5, with no clear D. Trimming pared 5 bases from V and 0 bases from J, leaving 5 bases between. The CDR3 extends over 12 amino acids. The germline gives CDR1 SQVTM, CDR2 ANQGSEA. The chain's CDR3 is CSVLDSNQPQHF. The CDR3 DNA is TGCAGCGTTCTAGATAGCAATCAGCCCCAGCATTTT.

This rearrangement joins TRBV27 to TRBJ1-4; 8 positions agree with TRBD1. The CDR3 spans 15 residues. Looked up from germline, CDR1 is MNHEY and CDR2 is SMNVEV (reference sequence). V was clipped by 8 bases and J by 5 bases; unmatched bases: 10. The CDR3 nucleotides read TGTGCCAGCGGGCCCTGGGACAGGCACAATGAAAAACTGTTTTTT. Its protein product is CASGPWDRHNEKLFF.

This clone was detected only a few times. This chain connects TRBV10-3 to TRBJ1-4; no reliable D call. Trimming took off 3 bases at V and 11 bases at J, with 7 bases between the two ends. CDR1 ENHRY and CDR2 SYGVKD come from the germline V gene. The CDR3 extends over 11 amino acids. The CDR3 DNA follows: TGTGCCATCAGTGACGGCCCGAAACTGTTTTTT. This encodes CAISDGPKLFF.

This clone was seen once. The CDR3 loop is CASSFYSGGYNEQFF. The CDR3 DNA follows: TGTGCCAGCAGCTTTTATAGCGGGGGCTACAATGAGCAGTTCTTC. This sequence joins TRBV7-2 and TRBJ2-1; 9 bases align to TRBD2. Germline V gene sequence: CDR1 SGHTA, CDR2 FQGNSA. Trimming took 3 bases from V and 3 from J; bases not matched to a gene: 3. This CDR3 has 15 residues.

The V call is TRBV7-9, the J call TRBJ2-2; D is uncertain. Trimming took 5 bases from V and 5 from J, leaving 12 bases between them. Germline loops: CDR1 SEHNR, CDR2 FQNEAQ (reference sequence). This CDR3 contains 14 residues. The CDR3 loop is CASSSLFSTGELFF. The CDR3 bases are TGTGCCAGCAGCAGCTTATTCAGTACCGGGGAGCTGTTTTTT.

There are a few counts of this clone. The rearrangement links TRBV7-2 to TRBJ1-2, with 7 bases aligning to TRBD1. J was trimmed by 3 bases and V by 5 bases; bases with no gene match: 6. Germline V gene sequence: CDR1 SGHTA, CDR2 FQGNSA. There are 14 residues in the CDR3. The CDR3 loop is CASSLGQLDYGYTF. The CDR3 DNA follows: TGTGCCAGCAGCCTGGGACAGCTAGACTATGGCTACACCTTC.

The CDR3 here is CSVGDRDSFFYGYTF. CDR3 nucleotides: TGCAGCGTTGGGGACAGGGATTCTTTTTTCTATGGCTACACCTTC. The chain combines TRBV29-1 with TRBJ1-2; the match to TRBD1 covers 9 bases. This CDR3 has 15 amino acids. CDR1 and CDR2 (germline): SQVTM, ANQGSEA. After removal of 4 bases from V and 4 bases from J, the junction contained 10 bases not matched to a gene. Complete variable domain (other parts from reference TRBV29-1 and TRBJ1-2): SAVISQKPSRDICQRGTSLTIQCQVDSQVTMMFWYRQQPGQSLTLIATANQGSEATYESGFVIDKFPISRPNLTFSTLTVSNMSPEDSSIYLCSVGDRDSFFYGYTFGSGTRLTVV.

This chain joins TRBV18 and TRBJ1-1; D is perhaps TRBD1 (6 bases). The V end lost 1 base, the J end lost 5 bases, and 14 bases lay between the germline ends. The germline CDR1 and CDR2 sequences are KGHSH and LQKENI. This CDR3 contains 15 residues. The CDR3 DNA sequence: TGTGCCAGCTCACCACGGAGGGGGTTGGGGACTGAAGCTTTCTTT. The encoded protein is CASSPRRGLGTEAFF.

This clone was seen more than once but under ten times. The rearrangement uses TRBV6-1 and TRBJ1-2; D perhaps matches TRBD1 (6 bases). V gave up 7 bases and J gave up 7 bases, with 19 bases separating them. From germline, CDR1 is MNHNS and CDR2 SASEGT. The CDR3 is 14 residues long. The DNA for the CDR3 is TGTGCCAGCACGGATGGGCAGGGGCAGGGTGGCTACACCTTC. Its protein is CASTDGQGQGGYTF.

This clone was detected only a few times. The chain has TRBV6-5 and TRBJ2-3; D not certain. Germline loops: CDR1 MNHEY, CDR2 SVGAGI. Deletions cut 2 bases from V and 2 bases from J, with 8 bases between. This CDR3 has 14 residues. CDR3 coding DNA: TGTGCCAGCAGTTACGGGCAGCTCACAGATACGCAGTATTTT. Translating it yields CASSYGQLTDTQYF.

The chain uses TRBV7-3 and TRBJ1-2; 9 bases align to TRBD1. This CDR3 region has 14 residues. V dropped 5 bases and J dropped 6; count of bases not matched to a gene: 7. Germline lookup yields CDR1 SGHTA and CDR2 FQGTGA. In DNA, the CDR3 is TGTGCCAGCAGCCCGGGACAGGGTAGGGATGGCTACACCTTC. This gives the protein CASSPGQGRDGYTF.

The chain combines TRBV7-5 with TRBJ1-6. TRBV7-5 is an annotated pseudogene. This CDR3 region has 15 residues. The CDR3 is CARSPRGGFNSPLHF. CDR3 nucleotides: TGTGCCAGAAGCCCTAGGGGGGGCTTTAATTCACCCCTCCACTTT.

There are a few counts of this clone. The chain links TRBV30 to TRBJ1-3; 8 bases match TRBD1. Looked up from germline, CDR1 is GTSNPN and CDR2 is SVGIG (reference sequence). V shed 2 bases and J 2 bases; nucleotides not matched to a gene: 2. The CDR3 is 14 residues long. CDR3 loop: CAWSLTGAGNTIYF. DNA for the CDR3: TGTGCCTGGAGTCTGACAGGGGCTGGAAACACCATATATTTT.

The chain has TRBV4-3 and TRBJ1-2; D not certain. This CDR3 is built from 13 residues. The germline V gene has CDR1 LGHNA and CDR2 YSLEER. Trimming left V 0 bases short and J 5 bases short, with 7 bases between. The CDR3 spells CASSQDLRYGYTF. In nucleotides, the CDR3 is TGCGCCAGCAGCCAAGATCTACGTTATGGCTACACCTTC.

This clone was detected only a few times. The gene calls are TRBV2 and TRBJ2-3; 10 nucleotides line up with TRBD2. The CDR3 is 14 residues long. From germline, CDR1 is SNHLY and CDR2 FYNNEI. The junction had 4 bases not matched to a gene; V was cut back by 7 bases and J by 3 bases. CDR3 in DNA: TGTGCCAGCAAACTAGCGGGACGTACAGATACGCAGTATTTT. Translating gives CASKLAGRTDTQYF.

The chain is built from TRBV15 and TRBJ2-5; the match to TRBD1 covers 8 bases. CDR3 length: 15 amino acids. V trimming: 0 bases; J trimming: 3 bases; junction bases outside the gene matches: 3. Looked up from germline, CDR1 is LNHNV and CDR2 is YYDKDF (reference sequence). In nucleotides, the CDR3 is TGTGCCACCAGCAGAGATCCGGACAGGGAAGAGACCCAGTACTTC. Protein sequence: CATSRDPDREETQYF.